Listed below are T cell receptor beta chains from one sample, sequenced in a study of T cell responses to AZD1222 COVID-19 vaccine. Data came from immunoSEQ multiplex PCR; TCRdb stores just in-frame clones and leaves some out. The repertoire holds some 5,000 clones, with about 89% as singletons. The specimen was peripheral blood, collected 28 days after the second AZD1222 dose. The receptors here all came from an adult who received the AZD1222 COVID-19 vaccine. Both conserved end residues are part of each CDR3. A D gene is named only where the DNA matches it firmly. Some rows have no size entry. The others give once, few or many, or a class for an expanded clone.

v_call: TRBV19; j_call: TRBJ2-6; clone_size: -; d_call: -; cdr3_nt: TGTGCCAGTAGTATAAAGGGGAGCTCTGGGGCCAACGTCCTGACTTTC; cdr3_aa: CASSIKGSSGANVLTF
v_call: TRBV6-5; j_call: TRBJ2-7; clone_size: -; d_call: -; cdr3_nt: TGTGCCAGCAGTAGGGACTTTTACTCCTACGAGCAGTACTTC; cdr3_aa: CASSRDFYSYEQYF
v_call: TRBV7-2; j_call: TRBJ1-1; clone_size: -; d_call: -; cdr3_nt: TGTGCCAGCAGCCCACACCTCAGGACTGAAGCTTTCTTT; cdr3_aa: CASSPHLRTEAFF
v_call: TRBV28; j_call: TRBJ1-5; clone_size: -; d_call: TRBD1; cdr3_nt: TGTGCCAGCAGGCGGACAGGGGGCAATCAGCCCCAGCATTTT; cdr3_aa: CASRRTGGNQPQHF
v_call: TRBV4-1; j_call: TRBJ2-5; clone_size: -; d_call: -; cdr3_nt: TGCGCCAGCAGCCGCGTACTCCAAGAGACCCAGTACTTC; cdr3_aa: CASSRVLQETQYF
v_call: TRBV28; j_call: TRBJ2-1; clone_size: -; d_call: -; cdr3_nt: TGTGCCAGCAGGTCCTCCCCTAGGAATGAGCAGTTCTTC; cdr3_aa: CASRSSPRNEQFF
v_call: TRBV9; j_call: TRBJ2-3; clone_size: -; d_call: -; cdr3_nt: TGTGCCAGCAGCGTAGAGATGGCAGATACGCAGTATTTT; cdr3_aa: CASSVEMADTQYF
v_call: TRBV19; j_call: TRBJ1-4; clone_size: -; d_call: -; cdr3_nt: TGTGCCAGTAGTATCGGGAGGGAAAAACTGTTTTTT; cdr3_aa: CASSIGREKLFF
v_call: TRBV14; j_call: TRBJ2-7; clone_size: -; d_call: TRBD2; cdr3_nt: TGTGCCAGCAGCCAAGTTAGTAGCGGGAGTCTCAACGAGCAGTACTTC; cdr3_aa: CASSQVSSGSLNEQYF
v_call: TRBV6-5; j_call: TRBJ2-7; clone_size: -; d_call: TRBD1; cdr3_nt: TGTGCCAGCAGTTTGGGGGGGACAGGGGCCGCCGAGCAGTACTTC; cdr3_aa: CASSLGGTGAAEQYF
v_call: TRBV6-5; j_call: TRBJ1-1; clone_size: once; d_call: -; cdr3_nt: TGTGCCAGACCCCCCCCGCACAGGCAAGCCACTGAAGCTTTCTTT; cdr3_aa: CARPPPHRQATEAFF
v_call: TRBV28; j_call: TRBJ2-7; clone_size: -; d_call: -; cdr3_nt: TGTGCCATCCACCCTCCGGGGCGTAGCGAGCAGTACTTC; cdr3_aa: CAIHPPGRSEQYF